This T cell receptor beta chain was recovered during a study of cytomegalovirus exposure and HLA in healthy donors. Study-wide points: According to reports, the classifier identified cytomegalovirus status with high specificity and sensitivity. A later look showed TCR association rates differing by HLA locus, highest for DRB1 and lowest for HLA-C. With later analysis, a missense DCLRE1C variant became linked to TCR beta V- and J-gene trimming.

The PCR employed 60 Vbeta primers together with 13 Jbeta primers. Only in-frame clones appear in the TCRdb table, and some are missing; sequencing was by immunoSEQ multiplex PCR. In the table there are more than 100,000 clones, around nine tenths of which are singletons. A note on this clone: Its antigen is not identified.

Though probably carrying unrecorded immune exposures, donors were nominally healthy at sampling. Sample: PBMCs. The TCR was taken from a woman in her twenties or thirties in good health and CMV-seronegative.

The DNA of the CDR3 is TGTGCCAGCAGCTACGGGACAGGGGGCACCGGGGAGCTGTTTTTT. Protein product: CASSYGTGGTGELFF. V gene TRBV5-6 combines with J gene TRBJ2-2, with 11 positions matching TRBD1. Germline CDR1 SGHDT, CDR2 YYEEEE. With 3 bases clipped from V and 4 bases from J, the junction kept 2 bases outside the gene matches. The CDR3 is 15 amino acids.